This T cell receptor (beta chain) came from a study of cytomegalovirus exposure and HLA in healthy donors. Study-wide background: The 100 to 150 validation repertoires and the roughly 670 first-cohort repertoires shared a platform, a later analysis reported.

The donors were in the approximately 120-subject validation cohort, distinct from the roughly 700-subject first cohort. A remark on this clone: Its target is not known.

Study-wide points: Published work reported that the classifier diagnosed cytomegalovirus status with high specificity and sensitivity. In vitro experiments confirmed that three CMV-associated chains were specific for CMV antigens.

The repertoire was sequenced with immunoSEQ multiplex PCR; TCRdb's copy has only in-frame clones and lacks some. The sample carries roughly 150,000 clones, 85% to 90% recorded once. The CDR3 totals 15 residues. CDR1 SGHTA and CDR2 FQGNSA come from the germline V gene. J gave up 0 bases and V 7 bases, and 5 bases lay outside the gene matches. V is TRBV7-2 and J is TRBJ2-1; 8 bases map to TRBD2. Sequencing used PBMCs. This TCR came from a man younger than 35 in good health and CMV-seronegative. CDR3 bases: TGTGCCAGCACCGTGGCGGGGGGCTCCTACAATGAGCAGTTCTTC. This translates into CASTVAGGSYNEQFF.